The entry that follows covers one T cell receptor (beta chain) sequence. Antigen specificity is unknown. This entry belongs to a study of CD8+CD57+ T cells in acquired aplastic anemia. The overall study: Each DNA sample taken from sorted CD4+ and CD8+ cells came to about 3.2 ug on average.

V was cut by 10 bases and J by 11 bases, with 17 bases left in between. There are 11 residues in the CDR3. Germline V lookup: CDR1 LNHDA, CDR2 SQIVND (reference sequence). Study results and caveats: Patients and controls had in common approximately 28 CD8+ CDR3 sequences.

Genomic DNA, the template, was used for profiling of the TCR beta VDJ and CDR3. In TCRdb, the reads were re-called with MiXCR into one record per CDR3 protein. The sample contains roughly 420,000 distinct CDR3 sequences, roughly 64% of which appear only once. The chain uses TRBV19 and TRBJ1-1; possible D gene TRBD1, 6 bases. The clonotype was recovered from a human donor in good health, serving as a control. Material: sorted CD4+, CD8+, or CD8+CD57+ T cells (not recorded which) from PBMCs. The CDR3 region is CATTGYTAAFF. The CDR3 nucleotides read TGTGCCACTACAGGGTACACTGCCGCTTTCTTT. Full variable domain (outside the CDR3, taken from reference TRBV19 and TRBJ1-1): DGGITQSPKYLFRKEGQNVTLSCEQNLNHDAMYWYRQDPGQGLRLIYYSQIVNDFQKGDIAEGYSVSREKKESFPLTVTSAQKNPTAFYLCATTGYTAAFFGQGTRLTVV.